This T cell receptor (beta chain) came from a study of cytomegalovirus exposure and HLA in healthy donors. The CDR3 totals 13 residues. Trimming removed 6 bases from V and 15 bases from J; junction bases left unmatched: 11. Germline V lookup: CDR1 SGHDN, CDR2 FVKESK. PCR primers comprised 60 Vbeta and 13 Jbeta primers. This table comes from immunoSEQ multiplex PCR, and its TCRdb copy is limited to in-frame clones, with some not included. The sample includes about 260,000 clones, roughly 81% seen only once; the top ten take roughly 2%. The V gene is TRBV14, the J gene TRBJ1-4, with 9 positions matching TRBD1. This receptor was taken from a woman aged 40 to 50 in good health and CMV-seropositive. Sequenced material: PBMCs. In nucleotides, the CDR3 is TGTGCCAGCAGACGGGACAGGGCGGGGAAAGTGTTTTTT. Translation: CASRRDRAGKVFF.